Listed here are 21 T cell receptor beta chains from one sample, sequenced in a study of cytomegalovirus exposure and HLA in healthy donors. The PCR was carried out with 60 Vbeta primers and 13 Jbeta primers. Data came from immunoSEQ multiplex PCR; TCRdb stores just in-frame clones and leaves some out. This sample has 75,000 to 95,000 clones; 80% to 90% occur once, and the top ten carry around 6%. The sequencing input was PBMCs. The source of these receptors is a young woman in good health and CMV-seropositive.

The genes are TRBV7-9 and TRBJ2-3, with 8 bases that match TRBD2. The V segment lost 3 bases and the J segment 3 bases; nucleotides outside the gene matches: 8. This CDR3 contains 16 residues. Germline CDR1 and CDR2: SEHNR and FQNEAQ (reference sequence). CDR3 amino acids: CASSFGTSGATDTQYF. The CDR3, as DNA: TGTGCCAGCAGCTTCGGGACTAGTGGAGCAACAGATACGCAGTATTTT.

The genes are TRBV19 and TRBJ2-3; 7 bases align to TRBD1. The germline gives CDR1 LNHDA, CDR2 SQIVND (reference sequence). This CDR3 comprises 15 residues. The trim removed 4 bases at V and 1 base at J, leaving 5 bases unmatched. CDR3 protein: CASSTGDRRTDTQYF. The DNA for the CDR3 is TGTGCCAGTAGTACCGGGGACAGACGCACAGATACGCAGTATTTT.

This clone was seen once. V gene TRBV15 combines with J gene TRBJ2-5, with 11 nucleotides matching TRBD2. V lost 1 base and J lost 3; bases outside the gene matches: 7. This CDR3 contains 17 residues. Germline CDR1 is LNHNV and CDR2 is YYDKDF (reference sequence). The CDR3 loop reads CATSRGASLAGEETQYF. CDR3 nucleotides: TGTGCCACCAGCAGAGGGGCCTCACTAGCGGGAGAAGAGACCCAGTACTTC.

CDR3 sequence reads: CASSLDRALGTEAFF. CDR3 DNA: TGTGCCAGCAGTTTAGACAGGGCTTTGGGCACTGAAGCTTTCTTT. The gene calls are TRBV27 and TRBJ1-1; 7 nucleotides line up with TRBD1. Germline values: CDR1 MNHEY, CDR2 SMNVEV (reference sequence). The ends lost 2 bases at V and 4 bases at J; junction bases unmatched: 7. This CDR3 is 15 amino acids long.

This chain links TRBV6-6 with TRBJ1-2; D might be TRBD1 (5 bases). The CDR3 runs 14 residues. Germline V gene data show CDR1 as MNHNY and CDR2 as SVGAGI (reference sequence). The V end was cut by 7 bases, the J end by 5 bases, with 17 bases between. The CDR3 loop reads CASTPSGHPYGYTF. CDR3 sequence (DNA): TGTGCCAGCACCCCCTCAGGGCATCCATATGGCTACACCTTC.

This rearrangement joins TRBV9 to TRBJ2-7; the match to TRBD1 covers 9 bases. CDR1 is SGDLS, CDR2 YYNGEE, per germline. CDR3 length: 14 amino acids. V lost 0 bases, J lost 6 bases, and 4 bases stayed unmatched. CDR3: CASSVAGTGIEQYF. The CDR3 region has the DNA TGTGCCAGCAGCGTAGCCGGGACAGGGATCGAGCAGTACTTC.

A few counts support this clone. V usage is TRBV12-5 and J usage is TRBJ1-1, with D possibly being TRBD1 (5 bases). CDR1 is LGHNT and CDR2 is FRNRAP in the germline V gene. The ends were cut back, 4 bases at V and 0 bases at J, with 12 bases in the middle. The CDR3 is 15 residues long. CDR3 in amino acids: CASGWQGPMNTEAFF. CDR3 in DNA: TGTGCTAGTGGTTGGCAGGGTCCGATGAACACTGAAGCTTTCTTT.

This chain uses TRBV28 with TRBJ2-2; a possible D gene is TRBD2 (6 bases). V shed 3 bases and J shed 9 bases, with 11 bases lying between them. CDR3 length equals 13 residues. CDR1 MDHEN and CDR2 SYDVKM come from the germline V gene. The DNA of the CDR3 is TGTGCCAGCAGTTTTTCGGGGGTACGGGAGCTGTTTTTT. Encoded protein: CASSFSGVRELFF.

This clone was recorded only once. The CDR3 region is CASNAGVGYEQYF. The DNA of the CDR3 is TGTGCCAGCAACGCGGGAGTAGGCTACGAGCAGTACTTC. V and J are TRBV28 and TRBJ2-7, with 7 bases aligning to TRBD2. Germline-derived CDR1 and CDR2 are MDHEN and SYDVKM. The CDR3 has 13 residues. V shed 7 bases, J shed 3 bases, and the junction held 6 bases outside the gene matches.

This chain uses TRBV9 with TRBJ1-1, with D perhaps matching TRBD1 (5 bases). Germline V gene data show CDR1 as SGDLS and CDR2 as YYNGEE. Trimming cost V 0 bases and J 7 bases, with 13 bases left between them. CDR3 size: 14 residues. CDR3 nucleotides: TGTGCCAGCAGCGTAGCTTCGGGGGGGGATGAAGCTTTCTTT. It specifies CASSVASGGDEAFF. The complete variable domain, with remaining parts taken from reference TRBV9 and TRBJ1-1, reads DSGVTQTPKHLITATGQRVTLRCSPRSGDLSVYWYQQSLDQGLQFLIQYYNGEERAKGNILERFSAQQFPDLHSELNLSSLELGDSALYFCASSVASGGDEAFFGQGTRLTVV.

The V gene is TRBV27, the J gene TRBJ2-1; D gene uncertain. V shed 2 bases and J shed 3 bases, with 14 bases lying between them. CDR1 is MNHEY, CDR2 SMNVEV, per germline (reference sequence). The CDR3 runs 16 residues. CDR3 in amino acids: CASSLPPSRYYNEQFF. As DNA, the CDR3 is TGTGCCAGCAGTTTACCCCCCTCGCGTTACTACAATGAGCAGTTCTTC.

CDR3 bases: TGTGCCAGCAGCAACAGGGGGAGTGAAGAGACCCAGTACTTC. Protein: CASSNRGSEETQYF. The rearrangement links TRBV9 to TRBJ2-5, with 8 bases identical to TRBD1. CDR3 length equals 14 residues. After removal of 4 bases from V and 3 bases from J, the junction contained 5 bases not matched to a gene. CDR1 and CDR2 (germline): SGDLS, YYNGEE.

The chain uses TRBV6-5 and TRBJ2-3; maybe TRBD1 (6 bases). The CDR3 extends over 13 amino acids. Trimming cost V 9 bases and J 5 bases, with 15 bases left between them. Germline CDR1 reads MNHEY; CDR2 reads SVGAGI. The CDR3 here is CARQGKGRDTQYF. The CDR3 nucleotides are TGTGCCAGGCAGGGGAAGGGGCGAGATACGCAGTATTTT.

V usage is TRBV6-5 and J usage is TRBJ1-1; TRBD1 matches 8 bases. The CDR3 is 15 residues long. J lost 5 bases, V lost 0 bases, and 5 bases had no gene match. Germline V lookup: CDR1 MNHEY, CDR2 SVGAGI. In DNA, the CDR3 is TGTGCCAGCAGTTACTCTAGGACAGGGCCTACTGAAGCTTTCTTT. It translates to CASSYSRTGPTEAFF.

In its sample, this clone was seen once. The chain has TRBV15 and TRBJ1-5; D might be TRBD1 (5 bases). V was pared by 9 bases and J by 9 bases, with 15 bases between. Germline lookup yields CDR1 LNHNV and CDR2 YYDKDF (reference sequence). The CDR3 runs to 12 residues. CDR3 sequence (DNA): TGTGCCACGAGAGCGGGGGTGGGGCCCCAGCATTTT. This codes for CATRAGVGPQHF.

The genes are TRBV6-5 and TRBJ2-3; D not certain. The CDR3 is made up of 13 amino acids. V lost 4 bases, J lost 5 bases, and 10 bases lay in between. Looked up from germline, CDR1 is MNHEY and CDR2 is SVGAGI. CDR3 DNA: TGTGCCAGCAGTTCAGCGATCGAAGATACGCAGTATTTT. Residues: CASSSAIEDTQYF.

This chain joins TRBV10-3 and TRBJ1-5; TRBD1 is a possible D gene (6 bases). V lost 7 bases to trimming and J lost 4 bases, with 11 bases between them. Germline V CDR1 and CDR2: ENHRY, SYGVKD. CDR3 size: 13 residues. The CDR3 DNA follows: TGTGCCATCACTAGGGACACTAATCAGCCCCAGCATTTT. This translates into CAITRDTNQPQHF.

J is TRBJ2-1 and V is TRBV6-1; D remains ambiguous. The CDR3 consists of 16 residues. CDR1 and CDR2 (germline): MNHNS, SASEGT. V was pared by 2 bases and J by 0 bases, with 11 bases between. In DNA form, the CDR3 reads TGTGCCAGCAGTGAATTCGCCGGAGCCTCCTACAATGAGCAGTTCTTC. Its protein product is CASSEFAGASYNEQFF.

V gene TRBV9 combines with J gene TRBJ1-1; 10 bases are shared with TRBD1. Germline V gene lookup returns CDR1 SGDLS and CDR2 YYNGEE. J was trimmed by 4 bases and V by 8 bases; bases with no gene match: 2. The length of the CDR3 is 12 residues. The CDR3 region is CASGTGVTEAFF. CDR3 nucleotide sequence: TGTGCCAGTGGGACAGGGGTCACTGAAGCTTTCTTT.

This chain links TRBV10-2 with TRBJ2-5; the D gene is possibly TRBD2 (6 bases). The DNA end favors TRBJ2-7, so the J call may be wrong. This CDR3 has 12 amino acids. The germline V gene has CDR1 WSHSY and CDR2 SAAADI. The CDR3 loop is CASSGGVGEQYF. The CDR3 DNA follows: TGCGCCAGCAGCGGAGGGGTCGGCGAGCAGTACTTC.

The V call is TRBV7-9, the J call TRBJ2-5; D gene uncertain. The V end lost 1 base, the J end lost 1 base, and 7 bases lay between the germline ends. Germline lookup yields CDR1 SEHNR and CDR2 FQNEAQ (reference sequence). The CDR3 loop spans 14 amino acids. DNA of the CDR3: TGTGCCAGCAGCTTAGTTACAGCCCAAGAGACCCAGTACTTC. Residues: CASSLVTAQETQYF.